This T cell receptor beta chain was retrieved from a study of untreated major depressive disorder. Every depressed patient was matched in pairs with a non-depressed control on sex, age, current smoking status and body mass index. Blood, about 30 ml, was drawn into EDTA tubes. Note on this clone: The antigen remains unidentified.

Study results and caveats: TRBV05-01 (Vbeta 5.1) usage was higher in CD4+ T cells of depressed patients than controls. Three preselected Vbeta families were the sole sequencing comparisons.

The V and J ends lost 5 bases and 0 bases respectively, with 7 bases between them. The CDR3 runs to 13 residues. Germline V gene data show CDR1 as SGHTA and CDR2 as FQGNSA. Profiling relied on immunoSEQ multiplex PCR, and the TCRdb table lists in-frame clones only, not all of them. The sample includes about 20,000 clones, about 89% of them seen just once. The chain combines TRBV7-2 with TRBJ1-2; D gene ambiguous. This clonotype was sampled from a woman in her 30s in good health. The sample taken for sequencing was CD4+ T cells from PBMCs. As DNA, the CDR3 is TGTGCCAGCAGCCCCACAGCTAACTATGGCTACACCTTC. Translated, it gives CASSPTANYGYTF. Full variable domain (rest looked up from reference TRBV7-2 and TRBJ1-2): GAGVSQSPSNKVTEKGKDVELRCDPISGHTALYWYRQSLGQGLEFLIYFQGNSAPDKSGLPSDRFSAERTGGSVSTLTIQRTQQEDSAVYLCASSPTANYGYTFGSGTRLTVV.